This entry concerns a single TCR beta chain. No antigen is known for it. Mismatch with germline at one junction end may stem from a read error. The time point denotes: after neoadjuvant nivolumab, at surgical resection. Patients were newly diagnosed with stage II-IVA oral cavity squamous cell carcinoma without prior systemic or radiation treatment. No culture or expansion preceded analysis of these blood cells. Libraries were prepared by immunoSEQ multiplex PCR; TCRdb keeps only in-frame clonotypes and omits some of them. The sample records around 8,000 clones, roughly 62% being singletons. This sample is drawn from a study of neoadjuvant anti-PD-1 for oral cavity cancer. About the research overall: Non-progressing patients received a fourth nivolumab dose near day 43, then surgery on days 50-56.

General study findings and limits: PBMC Gini-index clonality exceeded responders' in non-responders post-nivolumab.

The clonotype originates from a person aged 35 to 85 with oral cavity squamous cell carcinoma. The specimen was PBMCs, collected after nivolumab (anti-PD-1) treatment.

CDR3 amino acids: CASSLDRAASSF. The CDR3 region has the DNA TGTGCCAGCAGCTTAGACCGGGCGGCATCCTCCTTC. The rearrangement links TRBV11-2 to TRBJ2-7; no clear D gene. Germline CDR1 SGHAT, CDR2 FQNNGV. This CDR3 contains 12 residues.